This TCR beta chain was recorded in a study of breast tumors, draining lymph nodes, adjacent tissues (TCRdb year 2016). General notes on the study: Breast cancer patients provided tumor, adjacent nontumor tissue and axillary lymph nodes, and the study compared the TCR beta repertoires across these three sources. In human breast cancer, the study set out to evaluate how tumor, surrounding tissue and draining lymph node repertoires relate to one another and whether T cells may move between these sites. The paper's findings and limits, for the study overall: Tumor and nontumor tissue repertoires were significantly more similar in luminal-like than in basal-like breast cancer. Rather than being directly demonstrated, the conclusion that tumor T cells originate in lymph nodes was presented as consistent with a hypothesis. The data were considered consistent with most tumor T cells being derived from the lymph node and subsequently expanding within tumor tissue. Tumor T-cell repertoires showed less diversity than lymph node repertoires and more diversity than nontumor tissue repertoires, and tumor T-cell repertoires showed preferential V and J gene usage.

TCRdb lists the instrument as Illumina HiSeq 2000. Multiplex PCR amplification was used to build the TCR beta chain libraries. The amplified TCR beta chain products were analyzed by high-throughput sequencing. The public reads were reanalyzed by TCRdb: fastp trimming at Q25, MiXCR alignment, in-frame beta chains only. Every distinct CDR3 protein forms one entry, paired with its most common genes and DNA. This sample gives approximately 170,000 distinct CDR3 sequences in total; 33% of them show up just once. About 4% of the sample is held by the ten biggest clonotypes. In the case of this clonotype: It has no known antigen specificity. Relative to the germline gene, one junction end is altered; a read error may explain this.

The axillary draining lymph nodes of breast cancer patients were the source of the lymph node samples. The CDR3 has 14 amino acids, counting the end cysteine and phenylalanine. Just CDR3 DNA is preserved here, 42 bases in frame from base 1. The germline V gene encodes CDR1 DFQATT and CDR2 SNEGSKA (reference sequence). The specimen sequenced was axillary lymph node tissue. The sequence came from a female donor with breast cancer. Some clones in this sample may be carry-over from other donors' samples. The chain couples TRBV20-1 to TRBJ1-1; TRBD1 is a weak D gene call, 5 bases matching. The CDR3 corresponds to CSARPGRGNTEVFF. The nucleotide sequence reads TGCAGTGCAAGGCCGGGACGAGGGAACACTGAAGTTTTCTTT.